This TCR beta chain was found in a study of blood T cells in healthy people across ages. General observations from the study: Older age coincided with a roughly linear decline in TCR beta diversity per million T cells. Naive T cell percentage showed a strong correlation with TCR beta diversity.

Extractions gave at least 5 micrograms of total RNA per sample. This clonotype was detected many times. The antigen is undetermined. The use of a sample-barcoded 5' primer and a J-beta primer mix characterized a second PCR of about 6 to 12 cycles. Each cDNA molecule was tagged by a template-switch adaptor that had 12 random nucleotides. One entry per CDR3 protein, called by TCRdb with MiXCR from the 5' RACE reads. The repertoire has fewer than 2 million distinct CDR3 sequences, 35% to 50% of them found once; the top ten carry approximately 22%. Specimen: blood. The clonotype was recovered from a human donor in good health.

The CDR3 DNA reads TGTGCCAGCAGACCAAGCGCAGGCAACGTCCTGACTTTC. This encodes CASRPSAGNVLTF. The chain joins TRBV14 to TRBJ2-6; D gene uncertain. Trimming stripped 6 bases from V and 9 bases from J, with 12 bases between. Germline values: CDR1 SGHDN, CDR2 FVKESK. The CDR3 contains 13 residues.